A selection of T cell receptor beta chains follows, all from one sample in a study of OX40 agonist ivuxolimab in advanced cancers. Only in-frame clones appear in the TCRdb table, and some are missing; sequencing was by immunoSEQ multiplex PCR. Here the sample spans tens of thousands of clones, 94% being singletons. The input for sequencing was CD4+ or CD8+ T cells sorted from blood, taken in a trial of the OX40 agonist ivuxolimab. These receptors all stem from an adult with an advanced solid tumor such as melanoma, head and neck, liver or kidney cancer. Each CDR3 is given with its conserved first and last residue. The order of the fields is V gene, D gene, J gene, CDR3 length, clone size, CDR3 DNA, CDR3 protein. D genes are given only for firm matches. Expanded clones are given a class, and other clones once, few, many or no size at all.

>TRBV7-2|NA|TRBJ2-2|13|NA
TGTGCCAGCAGCCCGGTGGGTACCGGGGAGCTGTTTTTT
CASSPVGTGELFF
>TRBV18|NA|TRBJ2-5|14|NA
TGTGCCAGCTCACCACCTCTCGCGGAAGAGACCCAGTACTTC
CASSPPLAEETQYF
>TRBV4-1|NA|TRBJ1-1|15|NA
TGCGCCAGCAGCCAAGAGACAGGACTAGGCACTGAAGCTTTCTTT
CASSQETGLGTEAFF
>TRBV27|TRBD1|TRBJ1-4|16|NA
TGTGCCAGCAGTTTATCGAGGGGGCCAACTAATGAAAAACTGTTTTTT
CASSLSRGPTNEKLFF
>TRBV5-4|TRBD2|TRBJ2-3|16|NA
TGTGCCAGCAGCTTTAGTAGCGGGGGTAGCACAGATACGCAGTATTTT
CASSFSSGGSTDTQYF
>TRBV7-8|NA|TRBJ1-5|14|NA
TGTGCCAGCAGCGTCTCCAGTAGCAATCAGCCCCAGCATTTT
CASSVSSSNQPQHF
>TRBV23-1|NA|TRBJ2-6|17|NA
TGCGCCAGCAGTCAATCCGGGGAAAGCTCTGGGGCCAACGTCCTGACTTTC
CASSQSGESSGANVLTF
>TRBV7-9|TRBD1|TRBJ1-5|15|once
TGTGCCAGCAGCTTGTCCGGGACAGATAATCAGCCCCAGCATTTT
CASSLSGTDNQPQHF
>TRBV11-2|NA|TRBJ1-3|13|NA
TGTGCCAGCAGCTCTCACTTGGGAAACACCATATATTTT
CASSSHLGNTIYF
>TRBV19|NA|TRBJ2-7|13|NA
TGTGCCAGTAGTATAGGTCAGGCCCGGAAGCAGTACTTC
CASSIGQARKQYF
>TRBV4-3|NA|TRBJ2-1|13|NA
TGCGCCAGCAGCCACGGCAGGGGTCATCCGCAGTTCTTC
CASSHGRGHPQFF
>TRBV6-5|TRBD1|TRBJ1-1|15|NA
TGTGCCAGCAGTTACTCTGGGACAGGGGTTACTGAAGCTTTCTTT
CASSYSGTGVTEAFF
>TRBV19|NA|TRBJ1-2|13|NA
TGTGCCAGTAGTATAGATACATCAGATGGCTACACCTTC
CASSIDTSDGYTF
>TRBV4-1|TRBD2|TRBJ2-7|16|NA
TGCGCCAGCAGCCAAGATGGGAGGGAAGGGACCTACGAGCAGTACTTC
CASSQDGREGTYEQYF
>TRBV10-1|NA|TRBJ2-2|11|NA
TGCGCCAGCAGTTCCAGCGGGGAGCTGTTTTTT
CASSSSGELFF
>TRBV27|TRBD1|TRBJ2-7|13|NA
TGTGCCAGCAGTTTTGGGACAGGCCCCCAGCAGTACTTC
CASSFGTGPQQYF
>TRBV15|NA|TRBJ2-5|14|NA
TGTGCCACCAGCCGGTACAAGGGGGAAGAGACCCAGTACTTC
CATSRYKGEETQYF
>TRBV6-1|NA|TRBJ1-1|15|NA
TGTGCCAGCAGTCCCCCGCAGGGTCAGAACACTGAAGCTTTCTTT
CASSPPQGQNTEAFF
>TRBV6-1|TRBD1|TRBJ1-5|14|NA
TGTGCCAGCAGTGGGGACAGGAATACTCAGCCCCAGCATTTT
CASSGDRNTQPQHF
>TRBV7-2|TRBD2|TRBJ2-1|13|NA
TGTGCCAGCAGCCCCGGGGGGAGGGGTGAGCAGTTCTTC
CASSPGGRGEQFF
>TRBV7-2|NA|TRBJ1-1|13|NA
TGTGCCAGCAGCTTCGAACCCAACACTGAAGCTTTCTTT
CASSFEPNTEAFF
>TRBV30|NA|TRBJ2-2|12|once
TGTGCCTGGAGTTTGGGATCCGGGGAGCTGTTTTTT
CAWSLGSGELFF
>TRBV30|NA|TRBJ2-1|13|NA
TGTGCCTGGAGTGTACTTCGGCACAATGAGCAGTTCTTC
CAWSVLRHNEQFF
>TRBV7-9|NA|TRBJ1-1|15|NA
TGTGCCAGCAGCTCGACCCCGGGGGGGAAAACTGAAGCTTTCTTT
CASSSTPGGKTEAFF
>TRBV7-9|NA|TRBJ2-6|15|NA
TGTGCCAGCGGAGCCACCAACTCTGGGGCCAACGTCCTGACTTTC
CASGATNSGANVLTF
>TRBV9|TRBD1|TRBJ1-6|15|NA
TGTGCCAGCAGCGCCGAGGGGGCCCTAGGTTCACCCCTCCACTTT
CASSAEGALGSPLHF
>TRBV9|TRBD1|TRBJ1-2|15|once
TGTGCCAGCAGCGTAGACAGGACAGGGGACTATGGCTACACCTTC
CASSVDRTGDYGYTF
>TRBV6-1|NA|TRBJ1-1|14|NA
TGTGCCAGCAGTGAATCTCAGGGGTGGACTGAAGCTTTCTTT
CASSESQGWTEAFF
>TRBV6-4|NA|TRBJ2-3|14|NA
TGTGCCAGCAGTGACCGGGGGCAGACAGATACGCAGTATTTT
CASSDRGQTDTQYF
>TRBV7-9|NA|TRBJ2-5|14|NA
TGTGCCAGCAGCTTAGGGGATCGGGGAGAGACCCAGTACTTC
CASSLGDRGETQYF
>TRBV4-2|TRBD2|TRBJ2-7|14|NA
TGTGCCAGCAGCCCCGGGACTAGGAATTACGAGCAGTACTTC
CASSPGTRNYEQYF
>TRBV7-2|TRBD1|TRBJ2-3|19|NA
TGTGCCAGCAGCTTAGAGACAGGGGGCATAGAACCTGGCACAGATACGCAGTATTTT
CASSLETGGIEPGTDTQYF
>TRBV18|TRBD1|TRBJ2-1|17|NA
TGTGCCAGCTCAGGAGAGGCCGGGACAGGTCTATACAATGAGCAGTTCTTC
CASSGEAGTGLYNEQFF
>TRBV5-6|NA|TRBJ1-3|16|NA
TGTGCCAGCAGCTTAGCGGCAGGGCCTTCTGGAAACACCATATATTTT
CASSLAAGPSGNTIYF
>TRBV6-6|TRBD2|TRBJ2-2|16|NA
TGTGCCAGCAGTCCGCCCCTGGGTAGCGGGGCCGGGGAGCTGTTTTTT
CASSPPLGSGAGELFF
>TRBV6-1|TRBD1|TRBJ1-1|15|NA
TGTGCCAGCAGTGCCGACAGGGAGGTGGACACTGAAGCTTTCTTT
CASSADREVDTEAFF
>TRBV21-1|NA|TRBJ2-1|19|NA
TGTGCCAGCAGCAAAGTAATCTTTCGAAGGACTAGCGGAAACAATGAGCAGTTCTTC
CASSKVIFRRTSGNNEQFF
>TRBV7-9|TRBD2|TRBJ2-2|15|once
TGTGCCAGCAGCTTACTAGCGGGAGGGACCGGGGAGCTGTTTTTT
CASSLLAGGTGELFF
>TRBV6-4|NA|TRBJ2-3|13|NA
TGTGCCAGCAGTGTAGCGGTCACAGATACGCAGTATTTT
CASSVAVTDTQYF
>TRBV4-1|NA|TRBJ2-1|17|NA
TGCGCCAGCAGGCAAACCTACCGCGGGACGGGCTACAATGAGCAGTTCTTC
CASRQTYRGTGYNEQFF
>TRBV6-5|NA|TRBJ2-7|13|NA
TGTGCCAGCAGTTACTCGAAGCTCGGGGAGCAGTACTTC
CASSYSKLGEQYF
>TRBV6-1|NA|TRBJ1-4|15|NA
TGTGCCAGCAGTGAAGGGGTAGGACGGTATGAAAAACTGTTTTTT
CASSEGVGRYEKLFF
>TRBV19|TRBD1|TRBJ2-7|12|few
TGTGCCAGTAGTTCGACAGGGAACGAGCAGTACTTC
CASSSTGNEQYF
>TRBV5-5|NA|TRBJ1-4|16|once
TGTGCCAGCAGCTTGGAACCACAGGTGTCTAATGAAAAACTGTTTTTT
CASSLEPQVSNEKLFF
>TRBV19|NA|TRBJ2-7|13|NA
TGTGCCAGTAGTATAGCCAGGGCCTACGAGCAGTACTTC
CASSIARAYEQYF
>TRBV27|NA|TRBJ2-7|13|NA
TGTGCCAGCAGTTTAGGAGACCTCTACGAGCAGTACTTC
CASSLGDLYEQYF
>TRBV11-3|NA|TRBJ2-1|12|NA
TGTGCCAGCAGCTTAGCGGATAATGAGCAGTTCTTC
CASSLADNEQFF
>TRBV27|NA|TRBJ2-7|12|NA
TGTGCCAGCAGTTCTACAGGCTACGAGCAGTACTTC
CASSSTGYEQYF
>TRBV28|NA|TRBJ2-5|13|NA
TGTGCCAGCAGTCCCTACAGGAGAGAGGGCCAGTACTTC
CASSPYRREGQYF
>TRBV5-8|NA|TRBJ2-7|15|once
TGTGCCAGCAGCTTGGTTGGGGGACGGGGCTACGAGCAGTACTTC
CASSLVGGRGYEQYF
>TRBV7-3|TRBD1|TRBJ1-1|15|NA
TGTGCCAGCAGCCCGGCGACAGGGTTGGACACTGAAGCTTTCTTT
CASSPATGLDTEAFF
>TRBV4-3|TRBD1|TRBJ2-7|16|NA
TGCGCCAGCAGCCAAGCCATGGACAGGAGCTCCTACGAGCAGTACTTC
CASSQAMDRSSYEQYF
>TRBV19|TRBD1|TRBJ2-5|14|NA
TGTGCCAGTATCACGGACAGGAAAAGAGAGACCCAGTACTTC
CASITDRKRETQYF
>TRBV11-3|NA|TRBJ2-7|15|NA
TGTGCCAGCAGCTCTATCTGGAGGAATCACTACGAGCAGTACTTC
CASSSIWRNHYEQYF